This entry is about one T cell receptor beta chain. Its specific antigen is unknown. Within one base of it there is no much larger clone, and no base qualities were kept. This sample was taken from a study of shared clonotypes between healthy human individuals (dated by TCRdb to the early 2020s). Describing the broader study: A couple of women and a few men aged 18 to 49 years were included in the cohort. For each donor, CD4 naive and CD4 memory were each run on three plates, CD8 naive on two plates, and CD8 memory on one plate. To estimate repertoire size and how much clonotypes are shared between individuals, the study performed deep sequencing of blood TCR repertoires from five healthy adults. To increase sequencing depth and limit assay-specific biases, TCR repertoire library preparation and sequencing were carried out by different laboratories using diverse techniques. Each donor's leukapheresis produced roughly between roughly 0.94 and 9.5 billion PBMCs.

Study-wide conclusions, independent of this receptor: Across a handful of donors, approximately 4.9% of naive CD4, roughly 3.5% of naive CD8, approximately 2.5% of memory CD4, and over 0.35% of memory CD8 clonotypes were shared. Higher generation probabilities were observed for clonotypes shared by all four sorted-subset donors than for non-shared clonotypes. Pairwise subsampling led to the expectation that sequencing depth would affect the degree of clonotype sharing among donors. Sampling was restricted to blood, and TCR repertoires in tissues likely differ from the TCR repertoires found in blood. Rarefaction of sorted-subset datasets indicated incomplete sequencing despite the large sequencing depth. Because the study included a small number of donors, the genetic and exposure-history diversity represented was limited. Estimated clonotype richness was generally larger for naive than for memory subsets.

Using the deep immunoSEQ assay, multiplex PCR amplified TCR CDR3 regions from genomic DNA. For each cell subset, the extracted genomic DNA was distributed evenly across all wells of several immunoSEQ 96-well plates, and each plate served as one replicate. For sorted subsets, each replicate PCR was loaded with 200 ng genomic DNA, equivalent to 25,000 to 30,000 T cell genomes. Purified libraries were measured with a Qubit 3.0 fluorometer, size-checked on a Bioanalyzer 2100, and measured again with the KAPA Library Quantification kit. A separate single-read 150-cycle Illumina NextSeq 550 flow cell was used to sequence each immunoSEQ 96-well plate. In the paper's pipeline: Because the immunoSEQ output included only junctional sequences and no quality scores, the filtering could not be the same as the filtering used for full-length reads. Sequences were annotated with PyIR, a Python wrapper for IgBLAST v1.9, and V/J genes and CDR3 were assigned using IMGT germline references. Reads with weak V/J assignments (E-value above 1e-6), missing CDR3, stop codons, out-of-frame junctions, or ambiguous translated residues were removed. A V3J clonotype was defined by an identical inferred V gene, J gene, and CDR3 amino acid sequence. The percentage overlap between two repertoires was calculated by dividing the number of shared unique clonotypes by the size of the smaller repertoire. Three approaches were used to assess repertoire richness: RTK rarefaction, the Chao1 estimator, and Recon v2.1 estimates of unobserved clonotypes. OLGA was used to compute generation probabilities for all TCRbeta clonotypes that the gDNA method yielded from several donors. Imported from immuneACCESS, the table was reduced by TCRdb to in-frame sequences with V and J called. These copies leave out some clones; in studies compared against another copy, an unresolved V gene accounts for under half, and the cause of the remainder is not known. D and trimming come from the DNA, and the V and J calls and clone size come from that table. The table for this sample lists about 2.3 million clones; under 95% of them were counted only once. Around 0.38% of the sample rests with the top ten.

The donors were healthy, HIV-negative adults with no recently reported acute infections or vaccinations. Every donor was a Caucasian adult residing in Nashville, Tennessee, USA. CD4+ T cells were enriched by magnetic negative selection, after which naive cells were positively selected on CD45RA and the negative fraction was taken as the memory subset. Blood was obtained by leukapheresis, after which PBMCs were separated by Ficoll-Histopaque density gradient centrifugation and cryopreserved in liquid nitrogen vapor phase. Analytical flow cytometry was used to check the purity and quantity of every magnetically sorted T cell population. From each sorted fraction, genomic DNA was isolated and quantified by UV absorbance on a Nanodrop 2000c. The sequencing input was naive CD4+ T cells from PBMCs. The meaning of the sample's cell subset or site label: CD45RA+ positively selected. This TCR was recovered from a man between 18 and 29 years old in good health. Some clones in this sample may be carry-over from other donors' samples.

This receptor has the CDR3 CASSERQGRAETQYF. The DNA reads TGTGCCAGCAGTGAACGACAGGGTAGGGCGGAGACCCAGTACTTC. The chain uses TRBV6-1 and TRBJ2-5; 7 middle bases align to TRBD1. The CDR3 runs 15 amino acids, cysteine and phenylalanine included. The kept DNA is CDR3 alone, 45 bases in frame from the first base. V is cut back by 2 bases and J by 5 bases, with 8 bases in the junction unmatched. CDR1 is given as MNHNS and CDR2 as SASEGT, both from the germline V gene.